The 23 T cell receptor beta chains below come from one sample, sequenced in a study of blood T cell repertoires in COVID-19. Clones were read by immunoSEQ multiplex PCR, and TCRdb kept only the in-frame ones, dropping some. This table has roughly 150,000 clones, 84% appearing once. Source material: PBMCs or T cells enriched from blood (not recorded which). Source of these receptors: a woman aged 50 to 65 who had recovered from COVID-19.

The chain uses TRBV7-9 and TRBJ2-5, with TRBD2 matching 9 bases. The germline gives CDR1 SEHNR, CDR2 FQNEAQ (reference sequence). V gave up 3 bases and J gave up 4 bases; unmatched junction bases: 6. The CDR3 is made up of 15 amino acids. The CDR3 region has the DNA TGTGCCAGCAGCTTCCCAGCGGGAGGAGGAGAGACCCAGTACTTC. Translating it yields CASSFPAGGGETQYF.

This clone was observed a single time. J is TRBJ2-1 and V is TRBV4-3, with TRBD1 identical over 8 bases. The CDR3 contains 17 residues. With V trimmed by 0 bases and J by 7 bases, 11 bases remained unmatched. Germline CDR1 is LGHNA and CDR2 is YSLEER. The CDR3 DNA follows: TGCGCCAGCAGCCAAGAGGTCAGCGCAGGGGGCCGAAATGAGCAGTTCTTC. It is translated as CASSQEVSAGGRNEQFF.

This rearrangement joins TRBV7-2 to TRBJ2-7, with unresolved D. CDR3 size: 13 residues. The germline V gene has CDR1 SGHTA and CDR2 FQGNSA. V gave up 0 bases and J gave up 7 bases, with 10 bases separating them. The chain's CDR3 is CASSLALGWEQYF. The CDR3 nucleotides are TGTGCCAGCAGCTTAGCGCTAGGTTGGGAGCAGTACTTC.

This sequence joins TRBV9 and TRBJ2-1, with a tentative D call TRBD2 (5 bases). The germline V gene has CDR1 SGDLS and CDR2 YYNGEE. V shed 5 bases and J shed 1 base, with 13 bases lying between them. The length of the CDR3 is 15 residues. The CDR3 loop is CASSGGSASYNEQFF. The CDR3 nucleotides read TGTGCCAGCAGTGGAGGCTCGGCATCCTACAATGAGCAGTTCTTC.

This clone was recorded only once. This chain connects TRBV7-2 to TRBJ2-5, with a weak D call TRBD1 (5 bases). This CDR3 region has 15 residues. In germline, CDR1 is SGHTA, CDR2 FQGNSA. Trimming removed 2 bases from V and 4 bases from J, with 14 bases in between. The CDR3 protein is CASSLWDYQGETQYF. The CDR3 bases are TGTGCCAGCAGCTTATGGGATTACCAGGGAGAGACCCAGTACTTC.

The chain employs TRBV9 and TRBJ2-1; 10 nucleotides align to TRBD2. The germline V gene has CDR1 SGDLS and CDR2 YYNGEE. The CDR3 spans 15 residues. J lost 9 bases, V lost 2 bases, and 8 bases had no gene match. Written as DNA, the CDR3 is TGTGCCAGCAGCGTGGCTAGCGGGAGTGGGAGTGAGCAGTTCTTC. Translated, it gives CASSVASGSGSEQFF. Full variable domain (rest looked up from reference TRBV9 and TRBJ2-1): DSGVTQTPKHLITATGQRVTLRCSPRSGDLSVYWYQQSLDQGLQFLIQYYNGEERAKGNILERFSAQQFPDLHSELNLSSLELGDSALYFCASSVASGSGSEQFFGPGTRLTVL.

The V and J genes are TRBV28 and TRBJ2-2; the match to TRBD2 covers 8 bases. The J segment lost 6 bases and the V segment lost 3 bases, leaving 6 bases of the junction unmatched. Germline loops: CDR1 MDHEN, CDR2 SYDVKM. This CDR3 spans 15 amino acids. The CDR3 nucleotides read TGTGCCAGCAGTTTGCGAGCGGGAGCGGCCGGGGAGCTGTTTTTT. It codes for CASSLRAGAAGELFF. The full variable domain, rest sourced from reference TRBV28 and TRBJ2-2, is DVKVTQSSRYLVKRTGEKVFLECVQDMDHENMFWYRQDPGLGLRLIYFSYDVKMKEKGDIPEGYSVSREKKERFSLILESASTNQTSMYLCASSLRAGAAGELFFGEGSRLTVL.

The gene calls are TRBV19 and TRBJ1-5, with a weak D call TRBD1 (5 bases). Trimming took off 8 bases at V and 0 bases at J, with 11 bases between the two ends. The CDR3 has 14 residues. Germline V gene lookup returns CDR1 LNHDA and CDR2 SQIVND (reference sequence). The CDR3 spells CASQGASSNQPQHF. CDR3 nucleotide sequence: TGTGCCAGTCAAGGGGCCTCTAGCAATCAGCCCCAGCATTTT.

The chain couples TRBV6-5 to TRBJ1-5, with 8 bases that match TRBD1. The length of the CDR3 is 13 residues. Germline V gene data show CDR1 as MNHEY and CDR2 as SVGAGI. The trim removed 8 bases at V and 5 bases at J, leaving 5 bases unmatched. CDR3 amino acids: CASGTGLHQPQHF. The DNA for the CDR3 is TGTGCCAGCGGGACAGGCCTACATCAGCCCCAGCATTTT.

This chain uses TRBV5-8 with TRBJ1-3; D remains ambiguous. The germline V and J ends were trimmed by 6 bases and 8 bases, with 9 bases remaining between them. The CDR3 runs 11 residues. CDR1 and CDR2 (germline): SGHTS, YDEGEE. The CDR3 spells CASTRTDTIYF. The CDR3 nucleotides are TGTGCCAGCACCCGAACGGACACCATATATTTT.

This clone came up a few times. CDR3 residues: CASSSDWRGGYTF. The CDR3 DNA follows: TGTGCCAGCAGCTCAGACTGGAGGGGCGGCTACACCTTC. The chain couples TRBV7-2 to TRBJ1-2; D is perhaps TRBD1 (5 bases). Trimming removed 4 bases at V and 8 bases at J, with 14 bases between. Germline loops: CDR1 SGHTA, CDR2 FQGNSA. The CDR3 runs 13 residues. Using reference TRBV7-2 and TRBJ1-2 for the parts outside the CDR3, the full variable domain is GAGVSQSPSNKVTEKGKDVELRCDPISGHTALYWYRQSLGQGLEFLIYFQGNSAPDKSGLPSDRFSAERTGGSVSTLTIQRTQQEDSAVYLCASSSDWRGGYTFGSGTRLTVV.

The chain combines TRBV6-5 with TRBJ1-3; possible D gene TRBD1, 6 bases. The V and J ends lost 6 bases and 9 bases respectively, with 21 bases between them. The CDR3 is made up of 15 amino acids. CDR1 and CDR2 (germline): MNHEY, SVGAGI. DNA of the CDR3: TGTGCCAGCAGCCCAGCCGGGGGGGCGATCAGCACCATATATTTT. Translated: CASSPAGGAISTIYF.

This sequence joins TRBV9 and TRBJ2-1; a weak D match, TRBD2 (6 bases). The CDR3 runs 16 residues. Germline V gene data show CDR1 as SGDLS and CDR2 as YYNGEE. V dropped 3 bases and J dropped 5 bases, with 18 bases sitting between them. CDR3 residues: CASSDSSDRRHNEQFF. The CDR3 bases are TGTGCCAGCAGCGACTCTAGCGATAGGAGACACAATGAGCAGTTCTTC.

The chain combines TRBV1 with TRBJ2-7; TRBD2 is taken as the D call from the table, unchecked against the DNA. TRBV1 is an annotated pseudogene. The CDR3 has 15 amino acids. The CDR3 DNA sequence: TGCACCAGCAGCCAAAACACGCGGGGAACCTACGAGCAGTACTTC. It codes for CTSSQNTRGTYEQYF.

Only one count was recorded for this clone. The chain joins TRBV28 to TRBJ2-5, with 10 bases matching TRBD1. Germline loops: CDR1 MDHEN, CDR2 SYDVKM. J lost 5 bases, V lost 6 bases, and 6 bases had no gene match. This CDR3 region has 14 residues. The CDR3 spells CASSPTGGLETQYF. For the CDR3, the DNA is TGTGCCAGCAGCCCGACAGGGGGCCTGGAGACCCAGTACTTC.

This chain connects TRBV28 to TRBJ1-4; the match to TRBD1 covers 9 bases. This CDR3 is built from 14 residues. The J segment lost 7 bases and the V segment lost 2 bases, leaving 2 bases of the junction unmatched. From germline, CDR1 is MDHEN and CDR2 SYDVKM. The CDR3 DNA reads TGTGCCAGCAGTTTAGGACAGGGGAGTGAAAAACTGTTTTTT. Protein product: CASSLGQGSEKLFF.

The genes are TRBV29-1 and TRBJ1-1; no reliable D call. In germline, CDR1 is SQVTM, CDR2 ANQGSEA. The germline V and J ends were trimmed by 5 bases and 7 bases, with 14 bases remaining between them. The CDR3 spans 12 residues. The CDR3 sequence is CSVRRVEGEAFF. As DNA, the CDR3 is TGCAGCGTTCGTCGGGTAGAAGGTGAAGCTTTCTTT.

This chain joins TRBV10-3 and TRBJ2-3; D call uncertain. V dropped 4 bases and J dropped 3 bases, with 2 bases sitting between them. From germline, CDR1 is ENHRY and CDR2 SYGVKD. The CDR3 consists of 11 residues. The CDR3 nucleotides read TGTGCCATCAGTGCTACAGATACGCAGTATTTT. This sequence encodes CAISATDTQYF.

This chain links TRBV5-5 with TRBJ2-1; tentative D call: TRBD1 (6 bases). The CDR3 covers 12 residues. Trimming removed 4 bases from V and 7 bases from J, with 9 bases in between. Per germline, CDR1 SGHKS and CDR2 YYEKEE (reference sequence). CDR3 in DNA: TGTGCCAGCAGCCCAGGGGTGAATGAGCAGTTCTTC. Translation gives CASSPGVNEQFF. Combining the CDR3 with reference TRBV5-5 and TRBJ2-1 gives the whole variable domain DAGVTQSPTHLIKTRGQQVTLRCSPISGHKSVSWYQQVLGQGPQFIFQYYEKEERGRGNFPDRFSARQFPNYSSELNVNALLLGDSALYLCASSPGVNEQFFGPGTRLTVL.

The J gene is TRBJ2-5, the V gene TRBV4-3; TRBD1 matches at 10 bases. The germline V gene encodes CDR1 LGHNA and CDR2 YSLEER. V shed 1 base and J 6 bases; nucleotides not matched to a gene: 2. The CDR3 runs to 14 residues. The CDR3 DNA is TGCGCCAGCAGCCAAGTCGACAGGGGGCAGACCCAGTACTTC. Translating gives CASSQVDRGQTQYF.

V is TRBV28 and J is TRBJ2-1, with 10 positions matching TRBD2. From germline, CDR1 is MDHEN and CDR2 SYDVKM. With V trimmed by 7 bases and J by 8 bases, 5 bases remained unmatched. The CDR3 loop spans 13 amino acids. The CDR3 region is CASTTSGRDEQFF. For the CDR3, the DNA is TGTGCCAGCACGACTAGCGGGCGGGATGAGCAGTTCTTC. The complete variable domain, with remaining parts taken from reference TRBV28 and TRBJ2-1, reads DVKVTQSSRYLVKRTGEKVFLECVQDMDHENMFWYRQDPGLGLRLIYFSYDVKMKEKGDIPEGYSVSREKKERFSLILESASTNQTSMYLCASTTSGRDEQFFGPGTRLTVL.

In this sample, this clone turned up once. J is TRBJ2-2 and V is TRBV6-5; possible D gene TRBD2, 5 bases. This CDR3 has 16 amino acids. Germline V CDR1 and CDR2: MNHEY, SVGAGI. V shed 0 bases and J shed 1 base, with 9 bases lying between them. The CDR3 here is CASSYSWSGNTGELFF. The CDR3 nucleotides read TGTGCCAGCAGTTACTCGTGGAGCGGGAACACCGGGGAGCTGTTTTTT.

This clone was seen more than once but under ten times. The chain uses TRBV6-2 or TRBV6-3 and TRBJ1-6; tentative D call: TRBD1 (6 bases). The CDR3 runs 14 residues. Between the trimmed V and J ends, which lost 0 bases and 7 bases, there was a span of 7 bases. The germline CDR1 and CDR2 sequences are MNHEY and SVGEGT. As DNA, the CDR3 is TGTGCCAGCAGTTACTCCACAGGGAATTCACCCCTCCACTTT. Its translation: CASSYSTGNSPLHF.